The 30 T cell receptor beta chains below come from one sample, sequenced in a study of blood T cells in healthy people across ages. A sample-barcoded 5' primer and a J-beta primer mix were used in a second PCR of roughly 7 to 11 cycles. TCRdb re-called the 5' RACE reads with MiXCR, one entry per CDR3 protein. The sample lists approximately 730,000 distinct CDR3 sequences; around half were seen once. The sequenced sample consisted of blood. The receptors come from a man older than 75 in good health.

V usage is TRBV20-1 and J usage is TRBJ2-1, with 8 nucleotides matching TRBD1. The DNA matches TRBJ2-5 better at its end, which makes the J call doubtful. The CDR3 consists of 14 residues. The germline V gene encodes CDR1 DFQATT and CDR2 SNEGSKA (reference sequence). CDR3 DNA: TGCAGTGCGGACCGAGACAGGGGTAAAGAGACCCAGTACTTC. Translation gives CSADRDRGKETQYF.

The chain is built from TRBV6-6 and TRBJ2-1, with D unclear. The CDR3 has 16 amino acids. Trimming left V 8 bases short and J 0 bases short, with 17 bases between. CDR1 and CDR2 (germline): MNHNY, SVGAGI (reference sequence). DNA for the CDR3: TGTGCCAGCCGCCCGTGGGCAGACCGCTCCTACAATGAGCAGTTCTTC. Translating gives CASRPWADRSYNEQFF.

The rearrangement uses TRBV28 and TRBJ2-1; 10 bases agree with TRBD2. Germline CDR1 reads MDHEN; CDR2 reads SYDVKM. This CDR3 is 17 amino acids long. V shed 1 base, J shed 3 bases, and the junction held 6 bases outside the gene matches. CDR3 protein: CASSLFLAGGLYNEQFF. The CDR3 DNA follows: TGTGCCAGCAGTTTATTTTTAGCGGGAGGTCTCTACAATGAGCAGTTCTTC.

The rearrangement links TRBV12-3 or TRBV12-4 to TRBJ1-2; weak D call: TRBD1 (5 bases). V dropped 7 bases and J dropped 7 bases, with 16 bases sitting between them. There are 13 residues in the CDR3. CDR3 in amino acids: CASTWAGRGGYTF. For the CDR3, the DNA is TGTGCCAGCACCTGGGCGGGGCGCGGTGGCTACACCTTC.

The chain uses TRBV2 and TRBJ2-1, with 10 bases that match TRBD2. The junction had 12 bases not matched to a gene; V was cut back by 6 bases and J by 1 base. CDR3 length equals 18 residues. The germline gives CDR1 SNHLY, CDR2 FYNNEI. CDR3 DNA: TGTGCCAGCAGCACTCCCCGGGGAGCGGGAGGGTCCTACAATGAGCAGTTCTTC. This translates into CASSTPRGAGGSYNEQFF.

In DNA, the CDR3 is TGCAGCGTGGGCAAGGGGCAGCGGGAGACCCAGTACTTC. Translation: CSVGKGQRETQYF. This sequence joins TRBV29-1 and TRBJ2-7, with D perhaps given as TRBD1 or TRBD2 (5 bases each). The DNA end lines up better with TRBJ2-5; the J call may be wrong. Germline V gene data show CDR1 as SQVTM and CDR2 as ANQGSEA. CDR3 length equals 13 residues.

The genes are TRBV7-2 and TRBJ2-5, with TRBD1 as a possible D gene (6 bases). Near its end, the DNA agrees better with TRBJ2-4, so the J call may be wrong. Per the germline V gene, CDR1 is SGHTA and CDR2 is FQGNSA. This CDR3 comprises 14 residues. For the CDR3, the DNA is TGTGCCAGCAGCTTAGAGGGGGTGAGAAACATTCAGTACTTC. Protein sequence: CASSLEGVRNIQYF.

This clonotype was counted only a few times. The gene calls are TRBV4-1 and TRBJ1-4; no firm D call. The CDR3 is 14 residues long. Deletions cut 4 bases from V and 4 bases from J, with 10 bases between. Germline values: CDR1 MGHRA, CDR2 YSYEKL. The CDR3 DNA sequence: TGCGCCAGCAGCCCGCCCGGGGTTAATGAAAAACTGTTTTTT. Encoded protein: CASSPPGVNEKLFF.

The genes are TRBV29-1 and TRBJ2-7; D remains unclear. The CDR3 totals 13 residues. The germline gives CDR1 SQVTM, CDR2 ANQGSEA. The CDR3 nucleotides are TGCAGTGTCTCAGAGGCTAAGTCCTACGAGCAGTACTTC. Its translation is CSVSEAKSYEQYF.

This clonotype was seen at least ten times. The chain is built from TRBV20-1 and TRBJ2-5; 8 nucleotides agree with TRBD2. The CDR3 sequence is 14 residues long. Germline CDR1 DFQATT, CDR2 SNEGSKA (reference sequence). With V trimmed by 2 bases and J by 1 base, 3 bases remained unmatched. The CDR3 loop reads CSARRLALQETQYF. CDR3 DNA: TGCAGTGCTAGAAGACTAGCGCTCCAAGAGACCCAGTACTTC.

Concerning this clonotype: At one end, the junction sequence differs from germline, possibly due to a read error. The V and J genes are TRBV4-1 and TRBJ1-2; D is perhaps TRBD1 (6 bases). The CDR3 is 13 amino acids. Germline CDR1 and CDR2: MGHRA and YSYEKL. The DNA of the CDR3 is TGCGCCAGCAGACCCTATTCGGGGGGCGGCTGCACCTTC. It specifies CASRPYSGGGCTF.

The chain carries TRBV7-2 and TRBJ2-1, with D uncertain. The J call could be wrong; TRBJ2-7 is a better fit for the DNA end. The CDR3 loop spans 12 amino acids. Germline V gene data show CDR1 as SGHTA and CDR2 as FQGNSA. CDR3 loop: CASSGNYNEQYF. As DNA, the CDR3 is TGTGCCAGCAGTGGCAACTACAATGAGCAGTACTTC.

The gene calls are TRBV6-1 and TRBJ2-7; D gene unclear. The CDR3 totals 12 residues. Trimming removed 7 bases from V and 3 bases from J, with 10 bases in between. Germline V gene data show CDR1 as MNHNS and CDR2 as SASEGT. For the CDR3, the DNA is TGTGCCAGCACTGAGCCAGACTACGAGCAGTACTTC. Its protein product is CASTEPDYEQYF.

The V gene is TRBV27, the J gene TRBJ2-1; TRBD2 agrees at 7 bases. Unmatched junction bases numbered 13, after V lost 5 bases and J lost 6 bases. The germline gives CDR1 MNHEY, CDR2 SMNVEV (reference sequence). The CDR3 consists of 16 residues. CDR3: CASSPKVGQRGNEQFF. The CDR3, as DNA: TGTGCCAGCAGTCCAAAGGTAGGCCAGCGGGGCAATGAGCAGTTCTTC.

V gene TRBV12-3 or TRBV12-4 combines with J gene TRBJ1-4, with a possible D match to TRBD1 (5 bases). The CDR3 totals 14 residues. Trimming stripped 3 bases from V and 7 bases from J, with 12 bases between. CDR3 DNA sequence: TGTGCCAGCAGTTTTACGGGGGGGGGTGAAAAACTGTTTTTT. It encodes CASSFTGGGEKLFF.

The genes are TRBV6-1 and TRBJ1-1; no clear D gene. The germline V gene has CDR1 MNHNS and CDR2 SASEGT. The CDR3 is made up of 13 amino acids. The ends were cut back, 8 bases at V and 0 bases at J, with 10 bases in the middle. The CDR3 nucleotides read TGTGCCAGCCTCGGGGTCATGAACACTGAAGCTTTCTTT. This codes for CASLGVMNTEAFF.

This clonotype came up a few times. The rearrangement joins TRBV20-1 to TRBJ2-7; 7 nucleotides align to TRBD2. The CDR3 consists of 13 residues. Trimming took 5 bases from V and 3 from J; bases not matched to a gene: 7. Per the germline V gene, CDR1 is DFQATT and CDR2 is SNEGSKA (reference sequence). The CDR3 DNA sequence: TGCAGTGCTCCGGCGGAGCGGGGCTACGAGCAGTACTTC. Protein product: CSAPAERGYEQYF.

This clonotype was detected only a few times. The chain couples TRBV20-1 to TRBJ2-1; D is possibly TRBD2 (6 bases). The CDR3 is made up of 13 amino acids. Trimming removed 6 bases from V and 6 bases from J, with 15 bases in between. CDR1 and CDR2 (germline): DFQATT, SNEGSKA (reference sequence). DNA for the CDR3: TGCAGTGCGGGCGGGGACTGGGGCAATGAGCAGTTCTTC. Protein product: CSAGGDWGNEQFF.

The rearrangement links TRBV6-1 to TRBJ2-4, with TRBD1 as a possible D gene (5 bases). Germline V CDR1 and CDR2: MNHNS, SASEGT. V lost 6 bases and J 12 bases, leaving 18 bases between the germline ends. The CDR3 has 13 amino acids. The CDR3 region has the DNA TGTGCCAGCAGCGGAGATGACGGAGACAGTCAGTACTTC. It specifies CASSGDDGDSQYF.

V and J are TRBV2 and TRBJ2-4; 9 bases line up with TRBD1. The germline V gene has CDR1 SNHLY and CDR2 FYNNEI. The CDR3 is made up of 15 amino acids. V dropped 7 bases and J dropped 5; count of bases not matched to a gene: 9. The CDR3 loop is CASIGGDRAQNIQYF. In DNA form, the CDR3 reads TGTGCCAGCATCGGTGGGGACAGGGCTCAAAACATTCAGTACTTC. Using reference TRBV2 and TRBJ2-4 for the parts outside the CDR3, the full variable domain is EPEVTQTPSHQVTQMGQEVILRCVPISNHLYFYWYRQILGQKVEFLVSFYNNEISEKSEIFDDQFSVERPDGSNFTLKIRSTKLEDSAMYFCASIGGDRAQNIQYFGAGTRLSVL.

The chain has TRBV5-5 and TRBJ2-1; the match to TRBD2 covers 8 bases. The DNA end lines up better with TRBJ2-7; the J call may be wrong. The germline gives CDR1 SGHKS, CDR2 YYEKEE (reference sequence). This CDR3 spans 16 amino acids. DNA for the CDR3: TGTGCCAGCAGCTTGGCACTAGCGGTTGCCTACAATGAGCAGTACTTC. Protein: CASSLALAVAYNEQYF.

V usage is TRBV6-1 and J usage is TRBJ2-2, with D possibly matching TRBD2 (6 bases). Germline CDR1 and CDR2: MNHNS and SASEGT. Deletions cut 6 bases from V and 5 bases from J, with 13 bases between. The CDR3 has 14 residues. The DNA of the CDR3 is TGTGCCAGCAGGGCAGCCGGGGGAACCGGGGAGCTGTTTTTT. Protein product: CASRAAGGTGELFF.

Worth noting for this clonotype: Likely a read error: the CDR3 ends without its conserved phenylalanine or tryptophan. The chain uses TRBV20-1 and TRBJ2-1; 7 bases fit TRBD1. The CDR3 runs to 14 residues. Germline V gives CDR1 DFQATT, CDR2 SNEGSKA (reference sequence). V dropped 4 bases and J dropped 2; count of bases not matched to a gene: 5. The CDR3 loop is CSAIAGGPYNEQFS. The CDR3 DNA sequence: TGCAGTGCTATCGCAGGGGGTCCCTACAATGAGCAGTTCTCC.

This clonotype has only one observation. V is TRBV7-3 and J is TRBJ2-1; 11 bases align to TRBD2. The V segment lost 6 bases and the J segment 8 bases; nucleotides outside the gene matches: 18. The CDR3 has 18 residues. Germline CDR1 is SGHTA and CDR2 is FQGTGA. The CDR3 here is CASRELAGAPGGVDEQFF. The CDR3, as DNA: TGTGCCAGCAGGGAACTAGCGGGAGCTCCGGGCGGCGTAGATGAGCAGTTCTTC. The variable domain in full, with the rest retrieved from reference TRBV7-3 and TRBJ2-1, is GAGVSQTPSNKVTEKGKYVELRCDPISGHTALYWYRQSLGQGPEFLIYFQGTGAADDSGLPNDRFFAVRPEGSVSTLKIQRTERGDSAVYLCASRELAGAPGGVDEQFFGPGTRLTVL.

V usage is TRBV29-1 and J usage is TRBJ2-5; 7 bases align to TRBD2. The ends lost 1 base at V and 5 bases at J; junction bases unmatched: 16. Germline V lookup: CDR1 SQVTM, CDR2 ANQGSEA. The CDR3 is 17 residues long. CDR3 loop: CSVEVLLSREGRETQYF. CDR3 DNA: TGCAGCGTTGAAGTCCTCCTTTCGAGGGAGGGCCGGGAGACCCAGTACTTC.

The chain has TRBV27 and TRBJ2-2; 10 nucleotides agree with TRBD2. J was trimmed by 5 bases and V by 5 bases; bases with no gene match: 8. In germline, CDR1 is MNHEY, CDR2 SMNVEV (reference sequence). CDR3 size: 16 residues. The CDR3 DNA reads as TGTGCCAGCAGTCCAACAATGACTAGCGGGACCGGGGAGCTGTTTTTT. This codes for CASSPTMTSGTGELFF.

This clonotype occurred a few times. The CDR3 loop is CASSYRDRSYNEQFF. CDR3 DNA sequence: TGTGCCAGCAGTTACCGGGACAGGTCCTACAATGAGCAGTTCTTC. This chain connects TRBV6-6 to TRBJ2-1, with 8 bases lining up with TRBD1. The CDR3 sequence is 15 residues long. Germline V gene sequence: CDR1 MNHNY, CDR2 SVGAGI (reference sequence). Germline trimming cut 2 bases from V and 1 base from J; bases unmatched to any gene: 1.

This chain joins TRBV27 and TRBJ2-5; D unclear. The DNA end lines up better with TRBJ2-7; the J call may be wrong. CDR1 and CDR2 (germline): MNHEY, SMNVEV (reference sequence). The CDR3 spans 14 residues. CDR3 DNA sequence: TGTGCCAGCAGCATAGCCGGGCCAACCTACGAGCAGTACTTC. Translated: CASSIAGPTYEQYF.

This sequence joins TRBV30 and TRBJ2-1, with 10 bases lining up with TRBD2. The junction had 3 bases not matched to a gene; V was cut back by 2 bases and J by 14 bases. From germline, CDR1 is GTSNPN and CDR2 SVGIG (reference sequence). This CDR3 is built from 11 residues. As DNA, the CDR3 is TGTGCCTGGAGTATAGCGGGAGGAGAGTTCTTC. Its translation is CAWSIAGGEFF.

V gene TRBV20-1 combines with J gene TRBJ2-4; possible D gene TRBD2, 5 bases. The J call may be faulty, since TRBJ2-7 better matches the DNA end. The length of the CDR3 is 13 residues. Germline lookup yields CDR1 DFQATT and CDR2 SNEGSKA (reference sequence). The CDR3: CSASVPGTYEQYF. CDR3 bases: TGCAGTGCTAGTGTGCCGGGAACCTACGAGCAGTACTTC.